This T cell receptor (beta chain) was sequenced for a study of blood T cell repertoires in COVID-19. Overall study: Acute-phase and convalescent COVID-19 samples originated in the United States, Italy and Spain. PBMCs, B-cell-depleted T cells, or T cells provided the cDNA or gDNA that made up the material.

In the authors' workflow: Amplification from reference gene primers served as the basis for estimated nucleated cell counts. Data came from immunoSEQ multiplex PCR; TCRdb stores just in-frame clones and leaves some out. V and J calls and clone size are given by that table; D and trimming were obtained from the DNA. The repertoire holds tens of thousands of clones, about nine tenths seen once, with 14% in the top ten. Trimming removed 6 bases from V and 5 bases from J, with 16 bases in between. Germline V CDR1 and CDR2: SEHNR, FQNEAQ (reference sequence). This CDR3 contains 14 residues. The gene calls are TRBV7-9 and TRBJ2-5, with TRBD1 as a possible D gene (5 bases). Sequenced material: peripheral blood. The clonotype comes from a man aged 65 to 85 with acute or convalescent COVID-19. The CDR3: CASSYRWGLETQYF. For the CDR3, the DNA is TGTGCCAGCAGTTACCGGTGGGGCCTGGAGACCCAGTACTTC.